This TCR beta chain is drawn from a study of T cell responses to AZD1222 COVID-19 vaccine. Broader study findings: Baseline serology detected seropositivity in only 5 or 6 AZD1222 recipients. Epitopes outside B.1.351 and B.1.1.7 mutated regions reportedly drew nearly half of spike TCRs.

Regarding this clone: The antigen is not known.

Profiled with immunoSEQ multiplex PCR; TCRdb holds only in-frame clones, not every one. The sample consists of just over 8,000 clones, roughly 90% of them appearing once. The study pooled second doses at about 4 or about 12 weeks. Sample: peripheral blood, taken 28 days after the second AZD1222 dose. This receptor was taken from an adult who received the AZD1222 COVID-19 vaccine.

The CDR3 is CASSLAGTENTEAFF. CDR3 in DNA: TGTGCCAGCAGCTTAGCGGGGACGGAGAACACTGAAGCTTTCTTT. The J gene is TRBJ1-1, the V gene TRBV7-2, with a possible D match to TRBD1 (5 bases). V shed 0 bases and J shed 1 base, with 9 bases lying between them. This CDR3 spans 15 amino acids. In germline, CDR1 is SGHTA, CDR2 FQGNSA. The full variable domain, in which reference TRBV7-2 and TRBJ1-1 provide the parts outside the CDR3, is GAGVSQSPSNKVTEKGKDVELRCDPISGHTALYWYRQSLGQGLEFLIYFQGNSAPDKSGLPSDRFSAERTGGSVSTLTIQRTQQEDSAVYLCASSLAGTENTEAFFGQGTRLTVV.